Sequencing of this TCR beta chain was carried out in a study of neurological immune-mediated disorders. Study-level points and caveats: Phylogenetic grouping put 18 of 34 multiple sclerosis patients' repertoires into one related-CDR3 cluster, a possible signature. Neither clinical nor MRI features showed any association with the multiple sclerosis repertoire cluster, and the authors stated that larger cohorts are needed.

This clonotype was seen ten or more times. Its cognate antigen is unknown. A 10-nucleotide random UMI tagged transcripts in template-switch 5'RACE cDNA synthesis. TCRdb re-called the 5' RACE reads with MiXCR, one entry per CDR3 protein. The sample comprises tens of thousands of distinct CDR3 sequences, nearly 3.5% of which are singletons, and around 3.8% rests with the top ten. The V end lost 1 base, the J end lost 4 bases, and 16 bases lay between the germline ends. This CDR3 has 16 amino acids. Germline lookup yields CDR1 LGHDT and CDR2 YNNKEL (reference sequence). This TCR came from a man aged 35-49 years with multiple sclerosis. The sample taken for sequencing was PBMCs. The chain uses TRBV3-1 and TRBJ1-2; D may be TRBD1 (5 bases). The CDR3 spells CASSQGRDGEGYGYTF. CDR3 nucleotides: TGTGCCAGCAGCCAAGGCCGGGACGGGGAAGGCTATGGCTACACCTTC.